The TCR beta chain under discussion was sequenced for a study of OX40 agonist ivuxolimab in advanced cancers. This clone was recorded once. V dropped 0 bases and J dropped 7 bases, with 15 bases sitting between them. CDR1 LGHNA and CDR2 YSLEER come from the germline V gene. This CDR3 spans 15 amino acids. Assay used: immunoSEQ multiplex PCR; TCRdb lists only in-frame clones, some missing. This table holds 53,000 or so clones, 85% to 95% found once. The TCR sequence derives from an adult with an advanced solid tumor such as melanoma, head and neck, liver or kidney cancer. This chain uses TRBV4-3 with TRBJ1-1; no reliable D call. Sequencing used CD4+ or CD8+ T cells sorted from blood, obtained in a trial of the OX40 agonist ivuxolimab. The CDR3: CASSQDRRQADEAFF. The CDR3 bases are TGCGCCAGCAGCCAAGATCGACGCCAGGCTGATGAAGCTTTCTTT.